Shown below are 20 T cell receptor beta chains from a single sample sequenced in a study of cytomegalovirus exposure and HLA in healthy donors. The PCR contained 60 Vbeta and 13 Jbeta primers. Method: immunoSEQ multiplex PCR; TCRdb's copy keeps in-frame clones and lacks some. The clone table shows 60,000 to 75,000 clones, with the ten largest holding less than 2%. The sequenced sample consisted of PBMCs. The receptors derive from a woman in her thirties in good health and CMV-seronegative.

This sequence joins TRBV2 and TRBJ1-2; 9 nucleotides align to TRBD1. Germline assignment: CDR1 SNHLY and CDR2 FYNNEI. The V and J ends lost 8 bases and 0 bases, in that order; junction bases with no gene match: 7. The CDR3 has 15 amino acids. The CDR3 bases are TGTGCCAGCGGGCTCGGGACAGGGTCTAACTATGGCTACACCTTC. Protein sequence: CASGLGTGSNYGYTF. Complete variable domain (other parts from reference TRBV2 and TRBJ1-2): EPEVTQTPSHQVTQMGQEVILRCVPISNHLYFYWYRQILGQKVEFLVSFYNNEISEKSEIFDDQFSVERPDGSNFTLKIRSTKLEDSAMYFCASGLGTGSNYGYTFGSGTRLTVV.

The chain carries TRBV6-5 and TRBJ2-5; D gene unclear. V dropped 2 bases and J dropped 1 base, with 11 bases sitting between them. CDR1 is MNHEY, CDR2 SVGAGI, per germline. This CDR3 is built from 15 residues. CDR3: CASSYTTPGQETQYF. In DNA, the CDR3 is TGTGCCAGCAGTTACACTACGCCGGGCCAAGAGACCCAGTACTTC.

This sequence joins TRBV7-9 and TRBJ2-7; TRBD1 is a possible D gene (5 bases). The CDR3 covers 13 residues. V was trimmed by 8 bases and J by 3 bases, leaving 14 bases between them. Germline lookup yields CDR1 SEHNR and CDR2 FQNEAQ (reference sequence). The CDR3 reads CASSRTTVYEQYF. CDR3 coding DNA: TGTGCCAGCTCGAGGACAACGGTCTACGAGCAGTACTTC.

CDR3 in DNA: TGTGCCAGCAGCTTAGCACAGGGACGCTACGAGCAGTACTTC. Protein product: CASSLAQGRYEQYF. This chain links TRBV11-2 with TRBJ2-7; D possibly corresponds to TRBD1 (6 bases). From germline, CDR1 is SGHAT and CDR2 FQNNGV. The V end was cut by 1 base, the J end by 3 bases, with 10 bases between. The CDR3 totals 14 residues.

The genes are TRBV9 and TRBJ2-6; 8 bases map to TRBD1. With V trimmed by 0 bases and J by 4 bases, 3 bases remained unmatched. The germline V gene has CDR1 SGDLS and CDR2 YYNGEE. The CDR3 runs 16 residues. The CDR3 nucleotides are TGTGCCAGCAGCGTAGACAGGGGGTACGGGGCCAACGTCCTGACTTTC. Protein: CASSVDRGYGANVLTF.

The V gene is TRBV19, the J gene TRBJ2-4, with 8 bases identical to TRBD2. Germline CDR1 reads LNHDA; CDR2 reads SQIVND (reference sequence). The CDR3 contains 15 residues. J gave up 10 bases and V 5 bases, and 13 bases lay outside the gene matches. CDR3: CASSPGHAGREIQYF. The CDR3 bases are TGTGCCAGTAGTCCCGGACACGCCGGGAGGGAGATTCAGTACTTC.

J is TRBJ1-1 and V is TRBV19; no reliable D call. This CDR3 is 13 amino acids long. Trimming took off 9 bases at V and 1 base at J, with 12 bases between the two ends. The germline CDR1 and CDR2 sequences are LNHDA and SQIVND (reference sequence). This CDR3 is CASRSAGNTEAFF. The CDR3 DNA is TGTGCCAGCCGTTCCGCGGGGAACACTGAAGCTTTCTTT.

The V call is TRBV30, the J call TRBJ2-7, with TRBD2 identical over 7 bases. The CDR3 is 11 residues long. Germline assignment: CDR1 GTSNPN and CDR2 SVGIG (reference sequence). Trimming cost V 1 base and J 6 bases; bases outside gene matches: 0. Here the CDR3 DNA reads TGTGCCTGGAGTGGGGGGGGCGAGCAGTACTTC. It translates to CAWSGGGEQYF.

V usage is TRBV18 and J usage is TRBJ2-7, with D perhaps TRBD1 (6 bases). This CDR3 is built from 15 residues. The germline V gene has CDR1 KGHSH and CDR2 LQKENI. Deletions cut 4 bases from V and 0 bases from J, with 13 bases between. The CDR3 here is CASSQPDSFSYEQYF. The DNA for the CDR3 is TGTGCCAGCTCACAACCGGACAGCTTCTCCTACGAGCAGTACTTC.

This rearrangement joins TRBV6-6 to TRBJ2-1; D possibly corresponds to TRBD2 (7 bases). Germline CDR1 is MNHNY and CDR2 is SVGAGI (reference sequence). The CDR3 spans 13 residues. Trimming shortened V by 5 bases and J by 10 bases, and 15 bases separated the two germline ends. This CDR3 reads CASSDFGGQEQFF. The DNA for the CDR3 is TGTGCCAGCAGTGACTTCGGGGGGCAAGAGCAGTTCTTC.

The rearrangement links TRBV9 to TRBJ2-3, with D possibly being TRBD1 (6 bases). Germline V gives CDR1 SGDLS, CDR2 YYNGEE. The CDR3 runs 15 residues. Trimming left V 4 bases short and J 2 bases short, with 14 bases between. The CDR3 DNA is TGTGCCAGCAGCACCCGACAGGTCCCCACAGATACGCAGTATTTT. As protein: CASSTRQVPTDTQYF.

V gene TRBV7-9 combines with J gene TRBJ1-2; 10 bases line up with TRBD1. V lost 3 bases to trimming and J lost 3 bases; unmatched junction nucleotides: 7. This CDR3 has 16 residues. Per germline, CDR1 SEHNR and CDR2 FQNEAQ (reference sequence). CDR3 residues: CASSFPGTGEDYGYTF. Here the CDR3 DNA reads TGTGCCAGCAGCTTTCCCGGGACAGGGGAGGACTATGGCTACACCTTC.

The chain has TRBV27 and TRBJ2-1; TRBD2 aligns across 9 bases. V was clipped by 3 bases and J by 4 bases; unmatched bases: 4. Per the germline V gene, CDR1 is MNHEY and CDR2 is SMNVEV (reference sequence). CDR3 length: 15 residues. The CDR3 sequence: CASSLGAGGYNEQFF. The CDR3, as DNA: TGTGCCAGCAGTTTGGGAGCGGGGGGTTACAATGAGCAGTTCTTC.

The chain uses TRBV5-1 and TRBJ2-7, with 8 positions matching TRBD1. The CDR3 is 13 residues long. CDR1 and CDR2 (germline): SGHRS, YFSETQ. V was pared by 5 bases and J by 9 bases, with 10 bases of the junction left unmatched. This CDR3 is CASSPEGQGGQYF. The CDR3 DNA follows: TGCGCCAGCAGTCCAGAAGGACAGGGTGGGCAGTACTTC.

The chain carries TRBV4-1 and TRBJ1-6; no clear D gene. From germline, CDR1 is MGHRA and CDR2 YSYEKL. V was clipped by 2 bases and J by 5 bases, with 16 bases between them. The CDR3 totals 17 residues. The CDR3 DNA reads TGCGCCAGCAGCCAATCGGATGAGCAGGCTGATAATTCACCCCTCCACTTT. Translation: CASSQSDEQADNSPLHF.

This sequence joins TRBV2 and TRBJ2-7; D gene unclear. The V and J ends lost 8 bases and 0 bases respectively, with 14 bases between them. The germline gives CDR1 SNHLY, CDR2 FYNNEI. The CDR3 contains 14 residues. CDR3 DNA sequence: TGTGCCAGCTACGGAGCCTTGAGCTCCTACGAGCAGTACTTC. It encodes CASYGALSSYEQYF.

The DNA for the CDR3 is TGTGCCAGCAGCTCCTACTACGAGCAGTACTTC. Translation: CASSSYYEQYF. This chain joins TRBV5-6 and TRBJ2-7; D is unresolved. Germline loops: CDR1 SGHDT, CDR2 YYEEEE. This CDR3 has 11 residues. Trimming shortened V by 3 bases and J by 3 bases, and 4 bases separated the two germline ends. The whole variable domain, remainder taken from reference TRBV5-6 and TRBJ2-7, is DAGVTQSPTHLIKTRGQQVTLRCSPKSGHDTVSWYQQALGQGPQFIFQYYEEEERQRGNFPDRFSGHQFPNYSSELNVNALLLGDSALYLCASSSYYEQYFGPGTRLTVT.

The J gene is TRBJ2-7, the V gene TRBV7-2; a weak D match, TRBD2 (5 bases). The V gene's germline CDR1 is SGHTA and CDR2 FQGNSA. V lost 1 base to trimming and J lost 4 bases, with 8 bases between them. The CDR3 is 13 amino acids. The CDR3 DNA reads TGTGCCAGCAGCTTAGATCCGGGATACGAGCAGTACTTC. This encodes CASSLDPGYEQYF.

The chain links TRBV30 to TRBJ1-5; 7 bases line up with TRBD1. Unmatched junction bases numbered 4, after V lost 3 bases and J lost 5 bases. The CDR3 consists of 13 residues. CDR1 and CDR2 from the germline V gene are GTSNPN and SVGIG (reference sequence). CDR3 residues: CAWSQDRHQPQHF. The CDR3 coding sequence is TGTGCCTGGAGCCAGGACAGGCATCAGCCCCAGCATTTT.

The chain carries TRBV11-2 and TRBJ2-7; 9 bases are a match to TRBD1. Per the germline V gene, CDR1 is SGHAT and CDR2 is FQNNGV. The CDR3 spans 15 residues. J lost 2 bases, V lost 1 base, and 3 bases had no gene match. The CDR3 nucleotides are TGTGCCAGCAGCTTAGTAGGGGACAGGGCCTACGAGCAGTACTTC. This gives the protein CASSLVGDRAYEQYF. Drawing the rest from reference TRBV11-2 and TRBJ2-7, the complete variable domain is EAGVAQSPRYKIIEKRQSVAFWCNPISGHATLYWYQQILGQGPKLLIQFQNNGVVDDSQLPKDRFSAERLKGVDSTLKIQPAKLEDSAVYLCASSLVGDRAYEQYFGPGTRLTVT.